The 18 T cell receptor beta chains listed next were all sequenced from one sample in a study of CD8 T cells in Susac syndrome. The authors reverse transcribed roughly 0.5 to 1 ug RNA with random hexamers. TCRdb re-derived calls from the immunoSEQ multiplex PCR reads in MiXCR, one entry per CDR3 protein. The sample lists 140,000 to 150,000 distinct CDR3 sequences, roughly 94% occurring once. Sequenced: CD4+ T cells from PBMCs. The source is a human donor in good health.

The V gene is TRBV19, the J gene TRBJ2-3; 7 bases are a match to TRBD1. The trim removed 10 bases at V and 4 bases at J, leaving 11 bases unmatched. This CDR3 is 14 amino acids long. The germline V gene encodes CDR1 LNHDA and CDR2 SQIVND (reference sequence). For the CDR3, the DNA is TGTGCCACTCTTACGGAGCAGGGGGCAGATACGCAGTATTTT. The encoded protein is CATLTEQGADTQYF.

V usage is TRBV11-2 and J usage is TRBJ2-5; D is perhaps TRBD1 or TRBD2 (6 bases each). V lost 5 bases to trimming and J lost 1 base, with 20 bases between them. The CDR3 is 17 amino acids. Germline CDR1 reads SGHAT; CDR2 reads FQNNGV. The DNA of the CDR3 is TGTGCCAGCAGCAAACTGGGGGGCGGGCTGGCCCAAGAGACCCAGTACTTC. It yields the protein CASSKLGGGLAQETQYF.

The table lists this clonotype with a few counts. The chain has TRBV18 and TRBJ2-1; 11 bases map to TRBD2. CDR3 size: 14 residues. Trimming cost V 3 bases and J 6 bases; bases outside gene matches: 1. The germline gives CDR1 KGHSH, CDR2 LQKENI. DNA for the CDR3: TGTGCCAGCTCACCCCTAGCGGGAGGCAATGAGCAGTTCTTC. Translating gives CASSPLAGGNEQFF.

V usage is TRBV2 and J usage is TRBJ2-7; 11 nucleotides align to TRBD1. The CDR3 runs to 15 residues. Germline-derived CDR1 and CDR2 are SNHLY and FYNNEI. The V segment lost 7 bases and the J segment 7 bases; nucleotides outside the gene matches: 12. This CDR3 reads CASTRSGTGGVEQYF. CDR3 nucleotides: TGTGCCAGCACTCGGAGCGGGACAGGGGGGGTTGAGCAGTACTTC.

The rearrangement uses TRBV20-1 and TRBJ1-2; 7 nucleotides line up with TRBD1. The germline V gene has CDR1 DFQATT and CDR2 SNEGSKA (reference sequence). V was pared by 3 bases and J by 2 bases, with 15 bases of the junction left unmatched. This CDR3 region has 17 residues. The CDR3 here is CSARDTGAGGLNYGYTF. As DNA, the CDR3 is TGCAGTGCTAGGGATACAGGGGCGGGGGGATTGAACTATGGCTACACCTTC.

The genes are TRBV10-3 and TRBJ1-2, with 8 bases fitting TRBD1. Germline trimming cut 9 bases from V and 6 bases from J; bases unmatched to any gene: 9. Germline CDR1 reads ENHRY; CDR2 reads SYGVKD. The CDR3 extends over 13 amino acids. The CDR3 DNA reads TGTGCCATTCCTCGAAAACAGGGGGATGGCTACACCTTC. It yields the protein CAIPRKQGDGYTF.

J is TRBJ1-2 and V is TRBV25-1, with 7 bases matching TRBD1. CDR3 length: 14 amino acids. Trimming took 1 base from V and 7 from J; bases not matched to a gene: 6. Germline CDR1 is MGHDK and CDR2 is SYGVNS. The CDR3 DNA is TGTGCCAGCAGTGAATGGGGCAGGGGGACTGGCTACACCTTC. Translated, it gives CASSEWGRGTGYTF.

This chain links TRBV9 with TRBJ1-1, with 8 bases that match TRBD1. The V and J ends lost 3 bases and 5 bases, in that order; junction bases with no gene match: 12. Looked up from germline, CDR1 is SGDLS and CDR2 is YYNGEE. The length of the CDR3 is 16 residues. The CDR3 sequence: CASSARQGPWETEAFF. The CDR3 coding sequence is TGTGCCAGCAGCGCCCGACAGGGGCCCTGGGAAACTGAAGCTTTCTTT.

The V gene is TRBV20-1, the J gene TRBJ1-1, with D uncertain. Looked up from germline, CDR1 is DFQATT and CDR2 is SNEGSKA (reference sequence). This CDR3 comprises 14 residues. Trimming took 0 bases from V and 6 from J, leaving 14 bases between them. The CDR3 loop reads CSARDLGGYAEAFF. The DNA for the CDR3 is TGCAGTGCTAGAGATCTCGGAGGATATGCTGAAGCTTTCTTT.

The J gene is TRBJ2-1, the V gene TRBV20-1; 10 nucleotides align to TRBD2. The CDR3 runs to 15 residues. Germline V lookup: CDR1 DFQATT, CDR2 SNEGSKA (reference sequence). Trimming at V came to 1 base and at J to 9 bases, leaving 9 bases not matched to a gene. The CDR3 sequence: CSARGGLAGVGEQFF. As DNA, the CDR3 is TGCAGTGCTAGAGGGGGGCTAGCGGGAGTAGGTGAGCAGTTCTTC.

V usage is TRBV9 and J usage is TRBJ1-2; D gene ambiguous. The germline gives CDR1 SGDLS, CDR2 YYNGEE. This CDR3 is 12 amino acids long. Trimming removed 3 bases from V and 7 bases from J, with 10 bases in between. CDR3 loop: CASSALRGGYTF. The CDR3 DNA sequence: TGTGCCAGCAGCGCCTTACGGGGTGGCTACACCTTC. The full variable domain, completed using reference TRBV9 and TRBJ1-2, is DSGVTQTPKHLITATGQRVTLRCSPRSGDLSVYWYQQSLDQGLQFLIQYYNGEERAKGNILERFSAQQFPDLHSELNLSSLELGDSALYFCASSALRGGYTFGSGTRLTVV.

This clonotype was counted once. The V call is TRBV19, the J call TRBJ2-3; unclear D gene. This CDR3 region has 17 residues. V dropped 4 bases and J dropped 0 bases, with 17 bases sitting between them. Germline CDR1 is LNHDA and CDR2 is SQIVND (reference sequence). The CDR3 region has the DNA TGTGCCAGTAGTACCAAATGGAATTCGTTAAGCACAGATACGCAGTATTTT. It encodes CASSTKWNSLSTDTQYF. Complete variable domain (other parts from reference TRBV19 and TRBJ2-3): DGGITQSPKYLFRKEGQNVTLSCEQNLNHDAMYWYRQDPGQGLRLIYYSQIVNDFQKGDIAEGYSVSREKKESFPLTVTSAQKNPTAFYLCASSTKWNSLSTDTQYFGPGTRLTVL.

The J gene is TRBJ2-2, the V gene TRBV15; a possible D gene is TRBD1 (6 bases). Germline CDR1 LNHNV, CDR2 YYDKDF (reference sequence). Deletions cut 0 bases from V and 4 bases from J, with 9 bases between. The CDR3 spans 15 residues. CDR3 nucleotides: TGTGCCACCAGCAGAGAGAGACAGGTCACCGGGGAGCTGTTTTTT. Amino acids: CATSRERQVTGELFF.

This chain uses TRBV3-1 with TRBJ1-2, with no clear D. CDR1 and CDR2 from the germline V gene are LGHDT and YNNKEL (reference sequence). V shed 1 base and J shed 8 bases, with 8 bases lying between them. CDR3 length: 12 amino acids. The CDR3 DNA reads as TGTGCCAGCAGCCAAGCATTTCTGGGCTACACCTTC. Protein sequence: CASSQAFLGYTF.

The chain is built from TRBV9 and TRBJ2-1; TRBD1 might be the D (5 bases). V was cut by 5 bases and J by 1 base, with 13 bases left in between. CDR1 SGDLS and CDR2 YYNGEE come from the germline V gene. This CDR3 is built from 15 residues. The CDR3 nucleotides are TGTGCCAGCAGGTCTCTTGGGGCTTCCTACAATGAGCAGTTCTTC. Translated, it gives CASRSLGASYNEQFF.

The chain has TRBV20-1 and TRBJ2-3, with D perhaps TRBD2 (5 bases). The V gene's germline CDR1 is DFQATT and CDR2 SNEGSKA (reference sequence). V was pared by 3 bases and J by 0 bases, with 13 bases between. CDR3 length: 15 residues. The CDR3 bases are TGCAGTGCTAGTGCGGGTCAGGTTAGCACAGATACGCAGTATTTT. This translates into CSASAGQVSTDTQYF.

The chain employs TRBV20-1 and TRBJ1-5; the D is unclear. The CDR3 runs 13 residues. Between the trimmed V and J ends, which lost 5 bases and 6 bases, there was a span of 14 bases. The germline V gene has CDR1 DFQATT and CDR2 SNEGSKA (reference sequence). The DNA of the CDR3 is TGCAGTGCTGAGATGGGTGTCGGTCAGCCCCAGCATTTT. Amino acids: CSAEMGVGQPQHF.

V gene TRBV29-1 combines with J gene TRBJ1-1; weak D call: TRBD1 (5 bases). Trimming cost V 1 base and J 4 bases, with 19 bases left between them. CDR3 length: 16 amino acids. Germline CDR1 SQVTM, CDR2 ANQGSEA. The CDR3 DNA sequence: TGCAGCGTTGAAGGGCGGGACTCCTCGGGCGGCACTGAAGCTTTCTTT. Protein sequence: CSVEGRDSSGGTEAFF. The full variable domain, completed using reference TRBV29-1 and TRBJ1-1, is SAVISQKPSRDICQRGTSLTIQCQVDSQVTMMFWYRQQPGQSLTLIATANQGSEATYESGFVIDKFPISRPNLTFSTLTVSNMSPEDSSIYLCSVEGRDSSGGTEAFFGQGTRLTVV.